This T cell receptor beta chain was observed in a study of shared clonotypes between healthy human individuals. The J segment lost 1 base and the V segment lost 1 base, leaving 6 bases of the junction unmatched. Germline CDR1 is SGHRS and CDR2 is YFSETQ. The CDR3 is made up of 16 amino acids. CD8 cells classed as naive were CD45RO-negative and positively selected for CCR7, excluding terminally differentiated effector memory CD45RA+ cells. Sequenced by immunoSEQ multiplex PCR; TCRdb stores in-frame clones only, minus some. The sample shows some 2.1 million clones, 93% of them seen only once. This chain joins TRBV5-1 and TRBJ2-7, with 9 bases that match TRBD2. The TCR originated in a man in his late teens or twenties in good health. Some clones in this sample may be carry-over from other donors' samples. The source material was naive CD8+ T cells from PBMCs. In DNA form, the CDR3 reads TGCGCCAGCAGCTTGAGTAGACTAGCGGAATCCTACGAGCAGTACTTC. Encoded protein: CASSLSRLAESYEQYF.